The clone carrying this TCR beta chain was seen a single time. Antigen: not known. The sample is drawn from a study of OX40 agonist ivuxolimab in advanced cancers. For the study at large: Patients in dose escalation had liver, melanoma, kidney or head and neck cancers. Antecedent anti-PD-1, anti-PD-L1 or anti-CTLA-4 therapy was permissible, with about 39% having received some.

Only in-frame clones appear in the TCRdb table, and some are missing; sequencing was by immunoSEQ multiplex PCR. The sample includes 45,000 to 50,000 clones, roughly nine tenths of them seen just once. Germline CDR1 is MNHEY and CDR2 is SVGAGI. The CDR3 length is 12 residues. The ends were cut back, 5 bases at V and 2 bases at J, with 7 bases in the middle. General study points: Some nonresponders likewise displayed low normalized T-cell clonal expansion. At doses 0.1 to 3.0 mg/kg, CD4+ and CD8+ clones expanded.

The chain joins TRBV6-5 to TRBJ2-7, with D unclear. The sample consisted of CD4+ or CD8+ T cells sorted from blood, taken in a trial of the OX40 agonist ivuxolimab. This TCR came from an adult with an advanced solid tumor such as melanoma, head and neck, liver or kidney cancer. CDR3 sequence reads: CASSGPPYEQYF. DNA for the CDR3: TGTGCCAGCAGTGGCCCCCCCTACGAGCAGTACTTC.